This TCR beta chain was sequenced during a study of blood T cell repertoires in COVID-19. The V gene's germline CDR1 is MGHDK and CDR2 SYGVNS. This CDR3 has 13 amino acids. Losses at the gene ends were 10 bases for V and 0 bases for J; bases not matched to a gene: 6. TCRdb's table, derived via immunoSEQ multiplex PCR, lists solely in-frame clones and lacks some. The sample yields around 260,000 clones, 80% to 90% seen once. Symptom resolution, clearance, or two negative PCRs marked donors in Cohort 3 as recovered. J is TRBJ2-7 and V is TRBV25-1; 7 bases line up with TRBD1. The sequence was collected from a woman in her twenties or thirties who had recovered from COVID-19. What was sequenced was PBMCs or T cells enriched from blood (not recorded which). Here the CDR3 reads CATLGQSSYEQYF. DNA for the CDR3: TGTGCCACCCTGGGACAGTCCTCCTACGAGCAGTACTTC.